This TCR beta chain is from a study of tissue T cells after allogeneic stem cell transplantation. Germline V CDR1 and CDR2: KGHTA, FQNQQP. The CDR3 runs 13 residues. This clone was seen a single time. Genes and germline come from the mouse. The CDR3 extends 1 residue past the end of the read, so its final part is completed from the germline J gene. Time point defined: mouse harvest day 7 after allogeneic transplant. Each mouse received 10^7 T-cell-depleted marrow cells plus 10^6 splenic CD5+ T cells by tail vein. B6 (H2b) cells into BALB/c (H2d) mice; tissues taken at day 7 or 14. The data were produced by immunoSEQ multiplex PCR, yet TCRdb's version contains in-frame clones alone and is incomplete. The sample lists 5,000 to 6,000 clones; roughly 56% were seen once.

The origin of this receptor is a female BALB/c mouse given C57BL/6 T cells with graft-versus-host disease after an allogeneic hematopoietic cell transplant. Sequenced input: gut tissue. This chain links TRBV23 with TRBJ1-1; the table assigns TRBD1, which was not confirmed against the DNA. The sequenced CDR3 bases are TGCTCCAGCAGTCGGGACAGGAACACAGAAGTCTTC. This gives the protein CSSSRDRNTEVF. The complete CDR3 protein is CSSSRDRNTEVFF.